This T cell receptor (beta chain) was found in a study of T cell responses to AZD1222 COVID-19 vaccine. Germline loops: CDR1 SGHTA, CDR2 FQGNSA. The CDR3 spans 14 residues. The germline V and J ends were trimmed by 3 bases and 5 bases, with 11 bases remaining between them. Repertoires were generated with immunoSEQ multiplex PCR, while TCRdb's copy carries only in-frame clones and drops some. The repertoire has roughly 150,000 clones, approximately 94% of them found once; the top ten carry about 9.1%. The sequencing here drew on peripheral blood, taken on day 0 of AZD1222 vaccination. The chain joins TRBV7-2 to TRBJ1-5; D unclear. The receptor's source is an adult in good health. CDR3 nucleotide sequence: TGTGCCAGCAGCTTCACGGTTCGGGATCAGCCCCAGCATTTT. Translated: CASSFTVRDQPQHF.